Detailed here is one T cell receptor (beta chain). The source of the sample is a study of blood T cell repertoires in COVID-19. Germline V lookup: CDR1 MDHEN, CDR2 SYDVKM. The length of the CDR3 is 15 residues. V lost 5 bases to trimming and J lost 1 base; unmatched junction nucleotides: 7. As processed by the authors: Counts of nucleated cells, estimated from reference gene primer amplification, were obtained. Sequencing used immunoSEQ multiplex PCR; TCRdb keeps in-frame clones, though not all of them. V and J calls and clone size are copied from that table; D and trimming were computed from the DNA. This table holds 100,000 to 150,000 clones, 70% to 90% found once.

This chain uses TRBV28 with TRBJ1-1; 7 bases line up with TRBD1. What was sequenced was peripheral blood. This sequence was found in a man aged 70 or older with active COVID-19. The CDR3 DNA reads as TGTGCCAGCAGTCCCCGGGACAGACGGAACACTGAAGCTTTCTTT. Amino acids: CASSPRDRRNTEAFF. The full variable domain, with the rest looked up from reference TRBV28 and TRBJ1-1, is DVKVTQSSRYLVKRTGEKVFLECVQDMDHENMFWYRQDPGLGLRLIYFSYDVKMKEKGDIPEGYSVSREKKERFSLILESASTNQTSMYLCASSPRDRRNTEAFFGQGTRLTVV.